This T cell receptor beta chain was observed in a study of a mutant IDH1 vaccine in newly diagnosed glioma. Study-wide background: Patients got their first vaccination 4-6 weeks after radiotherapy alone, or with temozolomide cycles.

As for time point: week 47, end of study. All doses held 300 ug of mutant IDH1 20-mer peptide, with topical imiquimod. There were eight vaccinations for patients, given in weeks 1, 3, 5, 7, 11, 15, 19 and 23. Germline V lookup: CDR1 SNHLY, CDR2 FYNNEI. Deletions cut 1 base from V and 9 bases from J, with 13 bases between. The CDR3 runs to 13 residues. Here immunoSEQ multiplex PCR was the method, and the copy in TCRdb shows in-frame clones only, minus some. The data show 40,000 to 45,000 clones, approximately 80% seen once. This clone came up once. Its specificity is unknown. The sample was PBMCs, taken from a glioma patient whose treatment included an IDH1 peptide vaccine. The chain has TRBV2 and TRBJ2-7; a possible D gene is TRBD2 (6 bases). The sequence came from a man between 18 and 35 years old with glioma. Some clones in this sample may be carry-over from other donors' samples. In DNA, the CDR3 is TGTGCCAGCAGTGAAGGTGGAGGGCAGGTGCAGTACTTC. Translation: CASSEGGGQVQYF.